The 26 T cell receptor beta chains below were found in one sample sequenced in a study of cytomegalovirus exposure and HLA in healthy donors. A multiplex PCR was run with 60 Vbeta primers and 13 Jbeta primers. TCRdb's copy holds only in-frame clones and misses some; the assay was immunoSEQ multiplex PCR. Found here are tens of thousands of clones, roughly 78% of them singletons; the top ten hold 4.4%. The sample taken for sequencing was PBMCs. These receptors were collected from a male donor in good health and CMV-seropositive.

As concerns this clone: This sample includes further DNA sequences coding for the same CDR3. The genes are TRBV5-1 and TRBJ2-1; D might be TRBD1 (6 bases). Germline CDR1 is SGHRS and CDR2 is YFSETQ. This CDR3 contains 14 residues. V was cut by 3 bases and J by 2 bases, with 9 bases left in between. CDR3 sequence: CASSSSGAYNEQFF. The CDR3 DNA reads TGCGCCAGCAGCTCGTCAGGGGCCTACAATGAGCAGTTCTTC.

The V gene is TRBV29-1, the J gene TRBJ2-7; weak D call: TRBD2 (5 bases). The CDR3 consists of 16 residues. Germline CDR1 and CDR2: SQVTM and ANQGSEA. The V and J ends lost 6 bases and 3 bases respectively, with 24 bases between them. CDR3 nucleotides: TGCAGCGTCTTTTCGCGAGGGAGAGGTCGAGACTACGAGCAGTACTTC. Amino acid sequence: CSVFSRGRGRDYEQYF.

This chain uses TRBV30 with TRBJ2-7; 13 bases match TRBD2. This CDR3 comprises 12 residues. CDR1 is GTSNPN, CDR2 SVGIG, per germline (reference sequence). The V gene end was trimmed by 1 base and the J gene end by 9 bases; junction bases not matched to a gene: 0. CDR3 residues: CAWSGTSGRQYF. The DNA for the CDR3 is TGTGCCTGGAGTGGGACTAGCGGGAGGCAGTACTTC.

The chain couples TRBV4-1 to TRBJ2-5; TRBD2 matches 7 bases. The CDR3 contains 15 residues. V was clipped by 1 base and J by 4 bases; unmatched bases: 6. Germline V gene sequence: CDR1 MGHRA, CDR2 YSYEKL. This CDR3 reads CASSQGLALGETQYF. CDR3 DNA sequence: TGCGCCAGCAGCCAAGGACTAGCTTTAGGAGAGACCCAGTACTTC.

V and J are TRBV30 and TRBJ1-2, with D perhaps TRBD1 (6 bases). Trimming cost V 1 base and J 6 bases, with 12 bases left between them. This CDR3 has 13 amino acids. CDR1 is GTSNPN, CDR2 SVGIG, per germline (reference sequence). CDR3 in DNA: TGTGCCTGGAGTGGACAGGCAAAGGATGGCTACACCTTC. Protein sequence: CAWSGQAKDGYTF.

A few counts support this clone. V usage is TRBV5-4 and J usage is TRBJ2-1; D is uncertain. The CDR3 contains 13 residues. Trimming cost V 0 bases and J 6 bases, with 7 bases left between them. The germline V gene has CDR1 SGHNT and CDR2 YYREEE (reference sequence). CDR3 protein: CASSLVTGNEQFF. As DNA, the CDR3 is TGTGCCAGCAGCTTGGTTACTGGCAATGAGCAGTTCTTC.

The chain has TRBV7-8 and TRBJ2-1; the D gene is possibly TRBD1 (6 bases). The ends were cut back, 3 bases at V and 7 bases at J, with 13 bases in the middle. The CDR3 runs 14 residues. In germline, CDR1 is SGHVS, CDR2 FQNEAQ. Here the CDR3 DNA reads TGTGCCAGCAGCTTTGCAGGGGCATTGAATGAGCAGTTCTTC. As protein: CASSFAGALNEQFF.

J is TRBJ2-7 and V is TRBV6-5; 7 bases agree with TRBD2. The CDR3 is 13 amino acids. Germline V lookup: CDR1 MNHEY, CDR2 SVGAGI. V dropped 6 bases and J dropped 4; count of bases not matched to a gene: 6. The DNA for the CDR3 is TGTGCCAGCAGCGGCGGGGGTCGGTACGAGCAGTACTTC. Residues: CASSGGGRYEQYF.

This chain uses TRBV30 with TRBJ2-1; the match to TRBD1 covers 7 bases. The J segment lost 15 bases and the V segment lost 3 bases, leaving 14 bases of the junction unmatched. In germline, CDR1 is GTSNPN, CDR2 SVGIG (reference sequence). This CDR3 has 13 residues. The CDR3 nucleotides are TGTGCCTGGAGCGCGGAAGGGGGCGACGCCCGGTTCTTC. Protein: CAWSAEGGDARFF.

This clone was seen a few times. The V gene is TRBV28, the J gene TRBJ1-5, with no clear D. Germline CDR1 MDHEN, CDR2 SYDVKM. The CDR3 extends over 16 amino acids. V was cut by 3 bases and J by 2 bases, with 14 bases left in between. CDR3 in amino acids: CASSFRRLSGNQPQHF. DNA of the CDR3: TGTGCCAGCAGTTTCCGAAGACTTTCGGGCAATCAGCCCCAGCATTTT.

The chain joins TRBV7-3 to TRBJ2-1; no clear D. Germline CDR1 is SGHTA and CDR2 is FQGTGA. Trimming pared 1 base from V and 6 bases from J, leaving 7 bases between. The CDR3 extends over 13 amino acids. This chain's CDR3 is CASSLRAVNEQFF. In DNA, the CDR3 is TGTGCCAGCAGCTTAAGGGCAGTCAATGAGCAGTTCTTC.

This chain's CDR3 is CASSLTAAGTNTEAFF. CDR3 coding DNA: TGTGCCAGCAGTTTAACGGCCGCGGGAACGAACACTGAAGCTTTCTTT. The chain combines TRBV28 with TRBJ1-1; D is uncertain. Germline V gene data show CDR1 as MDHEN and CDR2 as SYDVKM. The length of the CDR3 is 16 residues. V was pared by 2 bases and J by 1 base, with 14 bases between. Full variable domain (remainder filled in from reference TRBV28 and TRBJ1-1): DVKVTQSSRYLVKRTGEKVFLECVQDMDHENMFWYRQDPGLGLRLIYFSYDVKMKEKGDIPEGYSVSREKKERFSLILESASTNQTSMYLCASSLTAAGTNTEAFFGQGTRLTVV.

The chain joins TRBV12-5 to TRBJ2-1, with 11 nucleotides matching TRBD2. V lost 2 bases to trimming and J lost 7 bases; unmatched junction nucleotides: 16. The CDR3 is 19 amino acids. Looked up from germline, CDR1 is LGHNT and CDR2 is FRNRAP. CDR3 loop: CASGLPGVAGGRSRNEQFF. DNA for the CDR3: TGTGCTAGTGGTTTGCCCGGTGTAGCGGGGGGGCGGTCACGGAATGAGCAGTTCTTC.

The chain employs TRBV5-6 and TRBJ1-2; D perhaps matches TRBD1 (6 bases). V was pared by 2 bases and J by 7 bases, with 15 bases between. This CDR3 region has 14 residues. From germline, CDR1 is SGHDT and CDR2 YYEEEE. The CDR3 loop is CASSLIRGSGGYTF. CDR3 DNA sequence: TGTGCCAGCAGCTTAATCAGGGGCTCTGGTGGCTACACCTTC.

This clone was counted once. The chain joins TRBV7-8 to TRBJ1-1; possibly TRBD1 for D (5 bases). The CDR3 loop spans 14 amino acids. V was trimmed by 5 bases and J by 1 base, leaving 11 bases between them. Germline V CDR1 and CDR2: SGHVS, FQNEAQ. As DNA, the CDR3 is TGTGCCAGCAGCGTAACAGGAACGAACACTGAAGCTTTCTTT. This gives the protein CASSVTGTNTEAFF. The full variable domain, with the rest looked up from reference TRBV7-8 and TRBJ1-1, is GAGVSQSPRYKVAKRGQDVALRCDPISGHVSLFWYQQALGQGPEFLTYFQNEAQLDKSGLPSDRFFAERPEGSVSTLKIQRTQQEDSAVYLCASSVTGTNTEAFFGQGTRLTVV.

The genes are TRBV27 and TRBJ2-5; 7 bases agree with TRBD1. V was clipped by 5 bases and J by 4 bases; unmatched bases: 10. The CDR3 has 15 residues. CDR1 MNHEY and CDR2 SMNVEV come from the germline V gene (reference sequence). CDR3 protein: CASSDRDRLTETQYF. CDR3 nucleotides: TGTGCCAGCAGTGACCGGGACAGACTCACAGAGACCCAGTACTTC.

V usage is TRBV27 and J usage is TRBJ2-1, with TRBD2 identical over 7 bases. The CDR3 has 15 residues. Trimming cost V 5 bases and J 2 bases; bases outside gene matches: 6. Germline CDR1 is MNHEY and CDR2 is SMNVEV (reference sequence). Here the CDR3 reads CASSPGTTAYNEQFF. The CDR3 DNA is TGTGCCAGCAGTCCGGGGACTACCGCCTACAATGAGCAGTTCTTC.

The chain is built from TRBV7-6 and TRBJ2-3, with TRBD1 matching 7 bases. Germline V lookup: CDR1 SGHVS, CDR2 FNYEAQ. J lost 1 base, V lost 2 bases, and 6 bases had no gene match. CDR3 size: 16 residues. CDR3 loop: CASSLSWDRGTDTQYF. DNA of the CDR3: TGTGCCAGCAGCTTATCGTGGGACAGAGGCACAGATACGCAGTATTTT.

This chain connects TRBV5-1 to TRBJ2-1, with a tentative D call TRBD1 (5 bases). The V end lost 0 bases, the J end lost 4 bases, and 11 bases lay between the germline ends. CDR1 is SGHRS, CDR2 YFSETQ, per germline. This CDR3 comprises 15 residues. The CDR3 sequence: CASSLVPGRYNEQFF. CDR3 coding DNA: TGCGCCAGCAGCTTGGTGCCAGGGCGGTACAATGAGCAGTTCTTC. The full variable domain, completed using reference TRBV5-1 and TRBJ2-1, is KAGVTQTPRYLIKTRGQQVTLSCSPISGHRSVSWYQQTPGQGLQFLFEYFSETQRNKGNFPGRFSGRQFSNSRSEMNVSTLELGDSALYLCASSLVPGRYNEQFFGPGTRLTVL.

The V gene is TRBV29-1, the J gene TRBJ2-7; 9 bases are shared with TRBD1. V gave up 7 bases and J gave up 5 bases; unmatched junction bases: 9. The germline V gene has CDR1 SQVTM and CDR2 ANQGSEA. The CDR3 has 13 residues. CDR3 in amino acids: CSAGGTGLHEQYF. The CDR3 nucleotides are TGCAGCGCGGGCGGGACAGGGCTTCACGAGCAGTACTTC.

The table lists this clone with a few counts. V gene TRBV6-5 combines with J gene TRBJ2-7, with TRBD1 identical over 10 bases. This CDR3 is built from 12 residues. Trimming took 8 bases from V and 3 from J; bases not matched to a gene: 1. Germline CDR1 MNHEY, CDR2 SVGAGI. CDR3 amino acids: CASGTGDYEQYF. In DNA, the CDR3 is TGTGCCAGCGGGACAGGGGACTACGAGCAGTACTTC.

The rearrangement uses TRBV7-7 and TRBJ2-7, with D possibly matching TRBD1 (5 bases). The CDR3 sequence is 14 residues long. The germline CDR1 and CDR2 sequences are SSHAT and FNYEAQ (reference sequence). With 5 bases removed from V and 0 bases from J, the gap between germline ends came to 11 bases. CDR3: CASSPDRLSYEQYF. The CDR3 DNA follows: TGTGCCAGCAGCCCCGACAGACTCTCCTACGAGCAGTACTTC.

The gene calls are TRBV28 and TRBJ1-2; a weak D match, TRBD1 (5 bases). Germline V CDR1 and CDR2: MDHEN, SYDVKM. V dropped 3 bases and J dropped 0 bases, with 11 bases sitting between them. The CDR3 spans 15 residues. As DNA, the CDR3 is TGTGCCAGCAGTTTGTCAGGGCCCTCTAACTATGGCTACACCTTC. Protein sequence: CASSLSGPSNYGYTF.

The chain carries TRBV29-1 and TRBJ2-1; no definite D call. The V gene's germline CDR1 is SQVTM and CDR2 ANQGSEA. V gave up 1 base and J gave up 4 bases, with 8 bases separating them. The CDR3 covers 13 residues. The CDR3 sequence: CSVEVELYNEQFF. As DNA, the CDR3 is TGCAGCGTTGAAGTGGAGCTGTACAATGAGCAGTTCTTC.

This rearrangement joins TRBV10-3 to TRBJ2-7, with 10 bases fitting TRBD2. CDR3 size: 15 residues. CDR1 is ENHRY and CDR2 is SYGVKD in the germline V gene. V was clipped by 6 bases and J by 1 base; unmatched bases: 6. CDR3 sequence: CAISPRLAGSYEQYF. In DNA form, the CDR3 reads TGTGCCATCAGCCCGAGACTAGCGGGTTCCTACGAGCAGTACTTC.

CDR3 nucleotide sequence: TGTGCCAGCAGTTTTAACAGCTACACTGAAGCTTTCTTT. It yields the protein CASSFNSYTEAFF. The rearrangement links TRBV27 to TRBJ1-1, with D unclear. V lost 3 bases, J lost 3 bases, and 8 bases lay in between. Germline CDR1 is MNHEY and CDR2 is SMNVEV (reference sequence). The CDR3 extends over 13 amino acids.